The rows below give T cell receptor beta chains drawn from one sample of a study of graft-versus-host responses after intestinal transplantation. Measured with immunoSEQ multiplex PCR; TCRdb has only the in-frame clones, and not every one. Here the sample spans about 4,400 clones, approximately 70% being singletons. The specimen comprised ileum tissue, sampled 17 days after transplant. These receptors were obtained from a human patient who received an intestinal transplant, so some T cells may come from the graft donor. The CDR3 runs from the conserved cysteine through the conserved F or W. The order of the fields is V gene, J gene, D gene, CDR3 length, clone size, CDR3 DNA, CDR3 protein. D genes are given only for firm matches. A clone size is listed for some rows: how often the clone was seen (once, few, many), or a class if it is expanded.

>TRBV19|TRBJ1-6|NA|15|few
TGTGCCAGTAGTATCTTTCAGGGGTTGGATTCACCCCTCCACTTT
CASSIFQGLDSPLHF
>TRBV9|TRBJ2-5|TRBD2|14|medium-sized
TGTGCCAGCAGCGCGGGCGGGGGATGGGAGACCCAGTACTTC
CASSAGGGWETQYF
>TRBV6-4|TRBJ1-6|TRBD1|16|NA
TGTGCCAGCAGTGAGGAGGCAGGGGGCTATAATTCACCCCTCCACTTT
CASSEEAGGYNSPLHF
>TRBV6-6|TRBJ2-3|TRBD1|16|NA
TGTGCCAGCAGTTATCTCGGGACAGGAGGCACAGATACGCAGTATTTT
CASSYLGTGGTDTQYF
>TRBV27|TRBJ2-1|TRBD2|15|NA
TGTGCCAGCAGTTTAGGAGCGGGGGGGCACAATGAGCAGTTCTTC
CASSLGAGGHNEQFF
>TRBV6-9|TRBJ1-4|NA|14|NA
TGTGCCAGCAGCAAGACTAACTCCTCACCAAAACTGTTTTTT
CASSKTNSSPKLFF
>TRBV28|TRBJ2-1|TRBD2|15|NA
TGTGCCAGCAGTTTACCGGGCGGGGGGAAGAATGAGCAGTTCTTC
CASSLPGGGKNEQFF
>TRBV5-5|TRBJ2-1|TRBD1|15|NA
TGTGCCAGCACTCGACAGGGTAGCTCCTACAATGAGCAGTTCTTC
CASTRQGSSYNEQFF
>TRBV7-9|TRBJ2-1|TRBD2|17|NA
TGTGCCAGCCGGGGGGGCGGAAGCGGGGGATCCTACAATGAGCAGTTCTTC
CASRGGGSGGSYNEQFF
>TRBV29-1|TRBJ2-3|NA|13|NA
TGCAGCGTTGAGGGGACACTTTTAGATACGCAGTATTTT
CSVEGTLLDTQYF
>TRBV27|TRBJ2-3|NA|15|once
TGTGCCAGCAGGGGCAGGACAGACCGCACAGATACGCAGTATTTT
CASRGRTDRTDTQYF
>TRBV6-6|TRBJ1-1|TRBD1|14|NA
TGTGCCAGCAGCGGACAGGGGGCCGGCACTGAAGCTTTCTTT
CASSGQGAGTEAFF
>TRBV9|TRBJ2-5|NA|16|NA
TGTGCCAGCAGCGTAGGAACCACTACTCCACGGGAGACCCAGTACTTC
CASSVGTTTPRETQYF
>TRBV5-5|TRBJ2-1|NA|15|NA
TGTGCCAGCAGCTTTGTTGGGACTCGAAACAATGAGCAGTTCTTC
CASSFVGTRNNEQFF
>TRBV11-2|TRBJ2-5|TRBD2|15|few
TGTGCCAGCAGCCACGGGCGGGGGGGGCAAGAGACCCAGTACTTC
CASSHGRGGQETQYF
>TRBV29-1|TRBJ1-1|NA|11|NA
TGCAGCGTTGAAGGAGTCACTGAAGCTTTCTTT
CSVEGVTEAFF
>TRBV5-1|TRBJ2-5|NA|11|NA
TGCGCCAGCAGCACAGAAGAGACCCAGTACTTC
CASSTEETQYF
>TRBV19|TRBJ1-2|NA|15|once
TGTGCCAGTAGTGCCGCCGCGGGGAGCGCCTATGGCTACACCTTC
CASSAAAGSAYGYTF
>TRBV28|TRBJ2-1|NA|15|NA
TGTGCCAGCAGAACGGACAAAAACTCCTACAATGAGCAGTTCTTC
CASRTDKNSYNEQFF
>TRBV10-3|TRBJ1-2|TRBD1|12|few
TGTGCCATCAGGGGGACAGGGGAAGGCTACACCTTC
CAIRGTGEGYTF
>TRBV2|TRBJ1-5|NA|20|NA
TGTGCCAGCAGTGAAGGGATGGACCCATTACGACAGTATAGCAATCAGCCCCAGCATTTT
CASSEGMDPLRQYSNQPQHF
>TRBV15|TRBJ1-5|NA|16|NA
TGTGCCACCAGCAGAGAACAGGGACGGGGCAATCAGCCCCAGCATTTT
CATSREQGRGNQPQHF